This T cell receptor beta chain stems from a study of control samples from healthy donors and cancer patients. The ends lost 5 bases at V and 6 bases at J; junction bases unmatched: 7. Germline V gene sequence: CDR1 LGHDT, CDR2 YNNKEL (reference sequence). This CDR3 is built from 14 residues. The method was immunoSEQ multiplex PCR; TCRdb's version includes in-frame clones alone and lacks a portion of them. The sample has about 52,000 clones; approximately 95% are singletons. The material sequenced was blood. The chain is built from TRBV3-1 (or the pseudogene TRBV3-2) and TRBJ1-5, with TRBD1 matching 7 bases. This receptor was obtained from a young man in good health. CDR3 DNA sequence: TGTGCCAGCAGCTCTAGACAGGGAGCTCAGCCCCAGCATTTT. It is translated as CASSSRQGAQPQHF.